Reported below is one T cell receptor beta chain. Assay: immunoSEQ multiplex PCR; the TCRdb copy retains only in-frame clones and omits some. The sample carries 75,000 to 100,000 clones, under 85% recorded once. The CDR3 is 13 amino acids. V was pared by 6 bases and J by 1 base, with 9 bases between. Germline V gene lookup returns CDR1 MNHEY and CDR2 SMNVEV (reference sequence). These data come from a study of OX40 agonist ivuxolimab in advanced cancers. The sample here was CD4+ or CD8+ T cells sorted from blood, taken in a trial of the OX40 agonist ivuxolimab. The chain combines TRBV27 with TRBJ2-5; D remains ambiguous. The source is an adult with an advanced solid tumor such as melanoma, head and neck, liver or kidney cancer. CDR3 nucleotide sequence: TGTGCCAGCAGAAGACTCCTCCAAGAGACCCAGTACTTC. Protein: CASRRLLQETQYF.